The 22 T cell receptor beta chains below were found in one sample sequenced in a study of cytomegalovirus exposure and HLA in healthy donors. 60 Vbeta and 13 Jbeta primers were used in PCR. TCRdb's table, derived via immunoSEQ multiplex PCR, lists solely in-frame clones and lacks some. The table counts 200,000 to 250,000 clones; under 1% lies in the top ten. Sequencing was done on a sample of PBMCs. These receptors were obtained from a woman in her 30s in good health and CMV-seropositive.

The chain recombines TRBV7-7 with TRBJ2-5, with 7 bases fitting TRBD1. The DNA end lines up better with TRBJ2-7; the J call may be wrong. Germline V CDR1 and CDR2: SSHAT, FNYEAQ (reference sequence). The CDR3 is 15 amino acids. The CDR3 sequence: CASSGERQGSYEQYF. The CDR3 DNA reads TGTGCCAGCAGCGGGGAACGACAGGGATCCTACGAGCAGTACTTC.

The chain employs TRBV9 and TRBJ2-1, with no clear D. Per germline, CDR1 SGDLS and CDR2 YYNGEE. Trimming took off 3 bases at V and 4 bases at J, with 8 bases between the two ends. The length of the CDR3 is 13 residues. CDR3 nucleotides: TGTGCCAGCAGCGCCGAGAGTTACAATGAGCAGTTCTTC. It encodes CASSAESYNEQFF.

The gene calls are TRBV13 and TRBJ2-1, with TRBD2 as a possible D gene (6 bases). Germline CDR1 is PRHDT and CDR2 is FYEKMQ (reference sequence). Trimming stripped 6 bases from V and 5 bases from J, with 20 bases between. This CDR3 is 16 amino acids long. CDR3 nucleotide sequence: TGTGCCAGCAGTTTAAACCGACTAGGTAGCCACAATGAGCAGTTCTTC. It is translated as CASSLNRLGSHNEQFF.

The rearrangement links TRBV5-6 to TRBJ2-7; D gene uncertain. The CDR3 covers 14 residues. V was shortened by 4 bases and J by 3 bases, with 14 bases between the two germline ends. Germline CDR1 reads SGHDT; CDR2 reads YYEEEE. The CDR3 is CASSLTRGRYEQYF. The CDR3 DNA sequence: TGTGCCAGCAGCCTTACGCGAGGCCGCTACGAGCAGTACTTC.

The V gene is TRBV14, the J gene TRBJ1-1; D may be TRBD1 (6 bases). The CDR3 spans 14 residues. Trimming took off 1 base at V and 4 bases at J, with 10 bases between the two ends. Germline CDR1 and CDR2: SGHDN and FVKESK. The CDR3 protein is CASSQVGGGTEAFF. The CDR3 DNA is TGTGCCAGCAGCCAAGTAGGGGGGGGCACTGAAGCTTTCTTT. The variable domain in full, with the rest retrieved from reference TRBV14 and TRBJ1-1, is EAGVTQFPSHSVIEKGQTVTLRCDPISGHDNLYWYRRVMGKEIKFLLHFVKESKQDESGMPNNRFLAERTGGTYSTLKVQPAELEDSGVYFCASSQVGGGTEAFFGQGTRLTVV.

The rearrangement uses TRBV11-2 and TRBJ2-3, with D maybe TRBD1 (5 bases). The V end lost 4 bases, the J end lost 9 bases, and 17 bases lay between the germline ends. The CDR3 totals 14 residues. Germline V lookup: CDR1 SGHAT, CDR2 FQNNGV. This CDR3 is CASSSPEGVGTQYF. In nucleotides, the CDR3 is TGTGCCAGCAGCTCCCCCGAAGGGGTCGGCACGCAGTATTTT.

The chain carries TRBV19 and TRBJ2-7, with 7 bases identical to TRBD1. CDR1 and CDR2 (germline): LNHDA, SQIVND (reference sequence). Trimming cost V 5 bases and J 2 bases; bases outside gene matches: 3. The CDR3 covers 13 residues. The DNA for the CDR3 is TGTGCCAGTAGTTGGACAGGTACCTACGAGCAGTACTTC. Its protein is CASSWTGTYEQYF.

The rearrangement joins TRBV2 to TRBJ2-1; TRBD1 matches at 7 bases. V lost 9 bases to trimming and J lost 2 bases; unmatched junction nucleotides: 1. CDR1 is SNHLY and CDR2 is FYNNEI in the germline V gene. The CDR3 is 12 residues long. The CDR3 DNA reads as TGTGCCAGGGGACAGACCTACAATGAGCAGTTCTTC. This encodes CARGQTYNEQFF.

V is TRBV4-1 and J is TRBJ2-7, with 8 bases matching TRBD2. Per germline, CDR1 MGHRA and CDR2 YSYEKL. The V and J ends lost 4 bases and 4 bases, in that order; junction bases with no gene match: 12. CDR3 length: 16 residues. CDR3 protein: CASSRLSGTRGYEQYF. In DNA, the CDR3 is TGCGCCAGCAGCCGGCTTTCCGGGACTAGGGGGTACGAGCAGTACTTC.

V is TRBV13 and J is TRBJ2-7, with D hard to call. Germline loops: CDR1 PRHDT, CDR2 FYEKMQ (reference sequence). V lost 4 bases, J lost 3 bases, and 7 bases lay in between. The CDR3 is 12 residues long. CDR3 nucleotides: TGTGCCAGCAGCTCTGGCTTCTACGAGCAGTACTTC. Translation gives CASSSGFYEQYF.

This chain links TRBV5-1 with TRBJ2-3; D ambiguous. The CDR3 runs 14 residues. The V end lost 0 bases, the J end lost 0 bases, and 5 bases lay between the germline ends. Germline CDR1 is SGHRS and CDR2 is YFSETQ. In DNA, the CDR3 is TGCGCCAGCAGCTTGGCTACTAGCACAGATACGCAGTATTTT. Protein sequence: CASSLATSTDTQYF. The full variable domain, its missing parts supplied by reference TRBV5-1 and TRBJ2-3, is KAGVTQTPRYLIKTRGQQVTLSCSPISGHRSVSWYQQTPGQGLQFLFEYFSETQRNKGNFPGRFSGRQFSNSRSEMNVSTLELGDSALYLCASSLATSTDTQYFGPGTRLTVL.

The V call is TRBV5-6, the J call TRBJ2-3; maybe TRBD1 (6 bases). Trimming pared 2 bases from V and 6 bases from J, leaving 25 bases between. CDR3 length: 18 residues. Looked up from germline, CDR1 is SGHDT and CDR2 is YYEEEE. The DNA of the CDR3 is TGTGCCAGCAGCTTCCCCCTCCCAGGGGCGCAGCCGGGGGATACGCAGTATTTT. It codes for CASSFPLPGAQPGDTQYF.

The V and J genes are TRBV7-6 and TRBJ1-3; 7 nucleotides agree with TRBD1. This CDR3 has 20 residues. V lost 2 bases and J lost 0; bases outside the gene matches: 16. Per the germline V gene, CDR1 is SGHVS and CDR2 is FNYEAQ. The CDR3 nucleotides are TGTGCCAGCAGCTTATACTGGAGGAGGGACAGCCCAAACTCTGGAAACACCATATATTTT. It translates to CASSLYWRRDSPNSGNTIYF.

The chain joins TRBV5-4 to TRBJ2-7, with 10 bases identical to TRBD2. The CDR3 sequence is 15 residues long. Trimming at V came to 3 bases and at J to 1 base, leaving 4 bases not matched to a gene. From germline, CDR1 is SGHNT and CDR2 YYREEE (reference sequence). The CDR3 reads CASSYGLAESYEQYF. CDR3 coding DNA: TGTGCCAGCAGCTACGGACTAGCGGAGTCCTACGAGCAGTACTTC. The full variable domain, completed using reference TRBV5-4 and TRBJ2-7, is ETGVTQSPTHLIKTRGQQVTLRCSSQSGHNTVSWYQQALGQGPQFIFQYYREEENGRGNFPPRFSGLQFPNYSSELNVNALELDDSALYLCASSYGLAESYEQYFGPGTRLTVT.

The V gene is TRBV5-1, the J gene TRBJ2-6; D ambiguous. V dropped 4 bases and J dropped 0 bases, with 14 bases sitting between them. CDR3 length: 17 amino acids. Germline V gives CDR1 SGHRS, CDR2 YFSETQ. The DNA for the CDR3 is TGCGCCAGCAGCCCCGGAGAGCGTTACTCTGGGGCCAACGTCCTGACTTTC. It encodes CASSPGERYSGANVLTF.

This sequence joins TRBV27 and TRBJ2-7; tentatively, D is TRBD2 (5 bases). Germline V gene sequence: CDR1 MNHEY, CDR2 SMNVEV (reference sequence). Trimming removed 5 bases from V and 4 bases from J, with 15 bases in between. The CDR3 consists of 14 residues. The CDR3 sequence: CASSLERRPYEQYF. Written as DNA, the CDR3 is TGTGCCAGCAGTCTAGAGCGGCGTCCTTACGAGCAGTACTTC.

The rearrangement joins TRBV6-5 to TRBJ2-1; no firm D call. The CDR3 runs to 12 residues. The germline gives CDR1 MNHEY, CDR2 SVGAGI. V was clipped by 6 bases and J by 4 bases, with 7 bases between them. The chain's CDR3 is CASSRLYNEQFF. The CDR3 DNA sequence: TGTGCCAGCAGCCGGTTATACAATGAGCAGTTCTTC.

The chain recombines TRBV5-4 with TRBJ2-2, with TRBD1 matching 7 bases. The CDR3 is 16 amino acids. Germline CDR1 and CDR2: SGHNT and YYREEE (reference sequence). V was pared by 4 bases and J by 5 bases, with 11 bases of the junction left unmatched. The CDR3 DNA reads as TGTGCCAGCAGCATACCGACAGGGCAGGGTACCGGGGAGCTGTTTTTT. Amino acids: CASSIPTGQGTGELFF.

The V call is TRBV28, the J call TRBJ1-5; D might be TRBD1 (5 bases). Trimming pared 1 base from V and 3 bases from J, leaving 7 bases between. This CDR3 has 14 amino acids. Per germline, CDR1 MDHEN and CDR2 SYDVKM. CDR3 residues: CASSLYRHNQPQHF. The CDR3 region has the DNA TGTGCCAGCAGTTTATACAGGCACAATCAGCCCCAGCATTTT.

V gene TRBV5-1 combines with J gene TRBJ2-1; maybe TRBD2 (6 bases). The V end lost 0 bases, the J end lost 2 bases, and 12 bases lay between the germline ends. The CDR3 length is 16 residues. Per the germline V gene, CDR1 is SGHRS and CDR2 is YFSETQ. For the CDR3, the DNA is TGCGCCAGCAGCTTGGCCTCGGGAGTCCCCTACAATGAGCAGTTCTTC. It yields the protein CASSLASGVPYNEQFF.

The chain links TRBV5-1 to TRBJ2-7; D uncertain. The V gene lost 1 base and the J gene lost 2 bases, with 10 bases spanning the gap. The CDR3 runs to 14 residues. Germline V gene lookup returns CDR1 SGHRS and CDR2 YFSETQ. Here the CDR3 DNA reads TGCGCCAGCAGCTTGTCTGGAGCGACCTACGAGCAGTACTTC. Translating it yields CASSLSGATYEQYF.

The gene calls are TRBV30 and TRBJ1-4, with 7 bases lining up with TRBD1. The V gene's germline CDR1 is GTSNPN and CDR2 SVGIG (reference sequence). The CDR3 length is 15 residues. The V gene end was trimmed by 0 bases and the J gene end by 7 bases; junction bases not matched to a gene: 8. In DNA form, the CDR3 reads TGTGCCTGGAGTGTGGACAGGCTCGTTGGTGAAAAACTGTTTTTT. Amino acid sequence: CAWSVDRLVGEKLFF.